A single sample gave rise to the 12 T cell receptor beta chains below, sequenced in a study of OX40 agonist ivuxolimab in advanced cancers. Assay used: immunoSEQ multiplex PCR; TCRdb lists only in-frame clones, some missing. The table has about 63,000 clones, 75% to 90% seen once. The input for sequencing was CD4+ or CD8+ T cells sorted from blood, taken in a trial of the OX40 agonist ivuxolimab. The receptors derive from an adult with an advanced solid tumor such as melanoma, head and neck, liver or kidney cancer.

The genes are TRBV7-2 and TRBJ2-7; 8 bases line up with TRBD2. This CDR3 spans 13 amino acids. Germline loops: CDR1 SGHTA, CDR2 FQGNSA. Trimming took 4 bases from V and 4 from J; bases not matched to a gene: 3. As DNA, the CDR3 is TGTGCCAGCAGCTCTCGCGGGAGGTACGAGCAGTACTTC. Protein: CASSSRGRYEQYF.

The chain employs TRBV28 and TRBJ2-7, with 7 bases lining up with TRBD2. The CDR3 spans 14 residues. V lost 5 bases and J lost 2; bases outside the gene matches: 6. Germline-derived CDR1 and CDR2 are MDHEN and SYDVKM. The CDR3 protein is CASSRAGNPYEQYF. The CDR3 DNA follows: TGTGCCAGCAGTCGAGCGGGGAACCCCTACGAGCAGTACTTC.

This chain links TRBV5-6 with TRBJ1-5; TRBD1 aligns across 10 bases. Trimming removed 3 bases from V and 6 bases from J; junction bases left unmatched: 3. This CDR3 spans 14 amino acids. Germline V gives CDR1 SGHDT, CDR2 YYEEEE. The CDR3 DNA sequence: TGTGCCAGCAGCTCCCGGGACAGGGGTCAGCCCCAGCATTTT. Amino acids: CASSSRDRGQPQHF.

The genes are TRBV10-3 and TRBJ2-2; 10 nucleotides agree with TRBD1. The length of the CDR3 is 14 residues. J gave up 4 bases and V 11 bases, and 7 bases lay outside the gene matches. The germline gives CDR1 ENHRY, CDR2 SYGVKD. Here the CDR3 reads CAVTGTGVTGELFF. The CDR3 nucleotides read TGTGCCGTAACCGGGACAGGGGTCACCGGGGAGCTGTTTTTT.

The chain employs TRBV28 and TRBJ2-7; the D gene could be TRBD1 or TRBD2 (5 bases each). V was clipped by 6 bases and J by 4 bases, with 13 bases between them. The CDR3 sequence is 13 residues long. Germline V gives CDR1 MDHEN, CDR2 SYDVKM. CDR3 protein: CASSRGPRYEQYF. The CDR3 DNA sequence: TGTGCCAGCAGCCGGGGACCAAGATACGAGCAGTACTTC.

The chain uses TRBV4-1 and TRBJ2-7, with a weak D call TRBD1 (6 bases). CDR3 length: 15 residues. V shed 6 bases and J shed 0 bases, with 15 bases lying between them. Germline V gene data show CDR1 as MGHRA and CDR2 as YSYEKL. CDR3 sequence reads: CASRPDRFLSYEQYF. DNA for the CDR3: TGCGCCAGCAGACCCGACAGGTTCCTCTCCTACGAGCAGTACTTC.

This clone was seen only once. This chain links TRBV10-3 with TRBJ1-1; D perhaps matches TRBD1 (6 bases). Per germline, CDR1 ENHRY and CDR2 SYGVKD. CDR3 length: 14 residues. The germline V and J ends were trimmed by 6 bases and 2 bases, with 13 bases remaining between them. Here the CDR3 DNA reads TGTGCCATCAGCGACCTACAGGGAAACACTGAAGCTTTCTTT. It specifies CAISDLQGNTEAFF.

V gene TRBV5-4 combines with J gene TRBJ2-3; the match to TRBD1 covers 7 bases. V shed 4 bases, J shed 0 bases, and the junction held 8 bases outside the gene matches. Germline CDR1 is SGHNT and CDR2 is YYREEE (reference sequence). The CDR3 has 16 residues. The CDR3 region has the DNA TGTGCCAGCAGCCCTGGGACAGCCGCGAGCACAGATACGCAGTATTTT. Its translation: CASSPGTAASTDTQYF.

This chain links TRBV5-4 with TRBJ1-1; 7 bases map to TRBD1. From germline, CDR1 is SGHNT and CDR2 YYREEE (reference sequence). The J segment lost 4 bases and the V segment lost 0 bases, leaving 6 bases of the junction unmatched. This CDR3 comprises 15 residues. The CDR3 here is CASSLGGTATTEAFF. The CDR3 DNA sequence: TGTGCCAGCAGCTTGGGCGGGACAGCCACCACTGAAGCTTTCTTT.

The V call is TRBV2, the J call TRBJ1-1; 12 bases match TRBD1. This CDR3 region has 16 residues. Germline V gene sequence: CDR1 SNHLY, CDR2 FYNNEI. V lost 6 bases to trimming and J lost 7 bases; unmatched junction nucleotides: 12. CDR3 region: CASRLLAGQGADEAFF. CDR3 nucleotides: TGTGCCAGCAGACTCCTAGCGGGACAGGGGGCAGATGAAGCTTTCTTT.

The V call is TRBV5-1, the J call TRBJ2-5, with 12 positions matching TRBD2. The germline V gene encodes CDR1 SGHRS and CDR2 YFSETQ. The trim removed 0 bases at V and 4 bases at J, leaving 7 bases unmatched. The CDR3 extends over 17 amino acids. The CDR3 nucleotides read TGCGCCAGCAGCTTGGTCCCTAGCGGGGGGGCCGGAGAGACCCAGTACTTC. This translates into CASSLVPSGGAGETQYF.

This sequence joins TRBV10-3 and TRBJ2-5, with D possibly matching TRBD1 (5 bases). The CDR3 loop spans 14 amino acids. The V end was cut by 10 bases, the J end by 3 bases, with 18 bases between. Germline CDR1 and CDR2: ENHRY and SYGVKD. In DNA, the CDR3 is TGTGCCACCTCTTGGGGCAATACTGAAGAGACCCAGTACTTC. It encodes CATSWGNTEETQYF.